These 3 T cell receptor beta chains were all obtained from the same sample, sequenced in a study of T-cell reconstitution after alpha-beta-depleted transplantation in children. Library preparation (for TCRbeta) was performed with unique molecular identifiers. TCRdb redid the calling of the PCR reads with MiXCR, one entry per CDR3 protein. Of hundreds of thousands of distinct CDR3 sequences listed, around a sixth are singletons. The sample was PBMCs, mostly from graft donor cells, taken 360 days after TCRalphabeta/CD19-depleted stem cell transplant. The receptors originated from a male patient between 2 and 10 years old who had a stem cell transplant for acute lymphoblastic leukemia, so the T cells may come from the graft donor.

This sequence joins TRBV7-9 and TRBJ2-1, with 9 bases that match TRBD2. The CDR3 spans 16 residues. Trimming removed 5 bases from V and 6 bases from J; junction bases left unmatched: 11. Germline assignment: CDR1 SEHNR and CDR2 FQNEAQ (reference sequence). The CDR3 loop is CASSPPGGRASNEQFF. CDR3 in DNA: TGTGCCAGCAGCCCCCCGGGCGGGAGGGCCTCCAATGAGCAGTTCTTC.

The J gene is TRBJ2-7, the V gene TRBV5-1, with D possibly being TRBD1 (5 bases). CDR3 length: 15 residues. CDR1 is SGHRS, CDR2 YFSETQ, per germline. V was pared by 5 bases and J by 7 bases, with 22 bases between. Here the CDR3 DNA reads TGCGCCAGCAGGGATGAGCAGGGTACTCTAAAGGAGCAGTACTTC. This gives the protein CASRDEQGTLKEQYF. Variable domain in full (rest from reference TRBV5-1 and TRBJ2-7): KAGVTQTPRYLIKTRGQQVTLSCSPISGHRSVSWYQQTPGQGLQFLFEYFSETQRNKGNFPGRFSGRQFSNSRSEMNVSTLELGDSALYLCASRDEQGTLKEQYFGPGTRLTVT.

In its sample, this clonotype was seen many times. The rearrangement joins TRBV12-3 or TRBV12-4 to TRBJ1-1, with a possible D match to TRBD1 (5 bases). The CDR3 loop spans 14 amino acids. Trimming took 5 bases from V and 11 from J, leaving 21 bases between them. The CDR3 coding sequence is TGTGCCAGCAGTATTTACGGGACGCAGAGACGGGCTTTCTTT. Translated, it gives CASSIYGTQRRAFF.